Listed here is a single T cell receptor (beta chain). The antigen remains unidentified. Scientists made TCR beta libraries using UMI-labeled 5' RACE. From its re-call of the 5' RACE reads, TCRdb lists each CDR3 protein once, without DNA. Recorded here are approximately 7,000 distinct CDR3 sequences; the top ten clones represent over 20%. The length of the CDR3 is 15 residues. These data belong to a study of human CD8 memory T cell subsets. Study results and limitations: In contrast to effector memory cells, stem-like memory and precursor exhausted T cells had similarly high diversity. No chain other than the T cell receptor beta chain was sequenced.

V usage is TRBV12-3 or TRBV12-4 and J usage is TRBJ2-1. Sequenced sample: CD8+ stem-like memory T cells (TSCM and TCM) sorted from PBMCs. Subset denoted: stem-like memory CD8 T cells (TSTEM), CCR7+ PD-1- TIGIT-. The receptor comes from a human donor in good health. CDR3 sequence reads: CASSFSLGLYNEQFF.